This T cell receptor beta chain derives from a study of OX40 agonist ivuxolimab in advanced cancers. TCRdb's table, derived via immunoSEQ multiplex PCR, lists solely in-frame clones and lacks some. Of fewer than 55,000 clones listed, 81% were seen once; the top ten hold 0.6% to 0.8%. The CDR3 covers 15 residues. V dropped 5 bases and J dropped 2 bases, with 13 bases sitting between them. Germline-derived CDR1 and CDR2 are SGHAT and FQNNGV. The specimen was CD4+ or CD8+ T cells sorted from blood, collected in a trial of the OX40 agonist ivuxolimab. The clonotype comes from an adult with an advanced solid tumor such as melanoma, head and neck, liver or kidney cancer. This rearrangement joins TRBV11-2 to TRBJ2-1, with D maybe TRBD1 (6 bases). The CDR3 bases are TGTGCCAGCAGCCCTCACAGGGAAGCCTACAATGAGCAGTTCTTC. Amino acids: CASSPHREAYNEQFF.